A selection of T cell receptor beta chains follows, all from one sample in a study of blood T cell repertoires in COVID-19. The data were produced by immunoSEQ multiplex PCR, yet TCRdb's version contains in-frame clones alone and is incomplete. This sample has roughly 180,000 clones; over 75% occur once, and the top ten carry roughly 6%. The sample was PBMCs or T cells enriched from blood (not recorded which). The receptor set was obtained from a middle-aged woman with acute COVID-19. CDR3s leave out the opening cysteine and the closing phenylalanine or tryptophan. The order of the fields is clone size, J gene, V gene, CDR3 protein. The size entry is marked missing in some rows and otherwise reads once, few, many or a size class.

-	TRBJ2-7	TRBV20-1	SVRQGYEQY
-	TRBJ1-5	TRBV4-1	ASSQVSVNQPQH
-	TRBJ2-5	TRBV5-1	ASSFPDRTPKTQY
once	TRBJ2-1	TRBV21-1	ASSKTKVGSGRAANEQF
-	TRBJ1-4	TRBV10-3	ASGQLANEKLF
-	TRBJ2-3	TRBV24-1	ATSDRTSGVDTQY
-	TRBJ2-1	TRBV6-5	ASSPTSGSYNEQF
-	TRBJ1-2	TRBV15	ATRVLVYGYT
-	TRBJ1-1	TRBV10-3	AISGQGLHMNTEAF
-	TRBJ1-5	TRBV6-5	ASSLTENQPQH
-	TRBJ2-2	TRBV6-1	ASSEPGTGELF
-	TRBJ2-2	TRBV10-2	AAGTGPYTGELF
-	TRBJ2-5	TRBV29-1	SVEGRQVGLGQETQY
few	TRBJ1-3	TRBV7-8	ASSPTGAGNTIY
-	TRBJ1-2	TRBV5-4	ASSKRLEDGYT
-	TRBJ1-2	TRBV6-5	ASTYLGSPYGYT
-	TRBJ2-3	TRBV5-1	ASSLSGDTQY
-	TRBJ2-2	TRBV5-8	ASSLGTANTGELF
-	TRBJ2-3	TRBV18	ASSPPIGLAATDTQY
-	TRBJ1-1	TRBV14	ASSSKYEAGGNTEAF
-	TRBJ2-1	TRBV11-2	ASSSFLAGLGYNEQF
-	TRBJ2-1	TRBV6-1	ASSEGFSGRGNEQF
-	TRBJ1-2	TRBV7-9	ASSLPTGGLGYT
-	TRBJ2-1	TRBV7-2	ASSSSPTSGGSYNEQF
few	TRBJ1-1	TRBV5-1	ASSLKRDRGSGTEAF
-	TRBJ2-2	TRBV29-1	SAGLAGGTGGITGELF
-	TRBJ2-3	TRBV7-9	ASRASGADTQY
-	TRBJ1-1	TRBV18	ASSPQGAEAF
once	TRBJ2-1	TRBV5-1	ASSAGSYNEQF
many	TRBJ1-6	TRBV5-6	ASSLRGTGPYSPLH
few	TRBJ1-6	TRBV11-2	ASSFRQGYNSPLH
-	TRBJ1-1	TRBV29-1	SVQTRMDTEAF
-	TRBJ1-1	TRBV19	ASSIWGETTEAF
-	TRBJ2-1	TRBV5-1	ASSRIPGLDNEQF
-	TRBJ1-6	TRBV27	ASSATGQVNSPLH
-	TRBJ1-2	TRBV19	ASSTNSLYGYT
-	TRBJ1-4	TRBV7-2	ASSFAGQGKFSEKLF
-	TRBJ2-7	TRBV7-9	ASSPGVHEQY
-	TRBJ1-1	TRBV7-9	ASSGDSWNTEAF